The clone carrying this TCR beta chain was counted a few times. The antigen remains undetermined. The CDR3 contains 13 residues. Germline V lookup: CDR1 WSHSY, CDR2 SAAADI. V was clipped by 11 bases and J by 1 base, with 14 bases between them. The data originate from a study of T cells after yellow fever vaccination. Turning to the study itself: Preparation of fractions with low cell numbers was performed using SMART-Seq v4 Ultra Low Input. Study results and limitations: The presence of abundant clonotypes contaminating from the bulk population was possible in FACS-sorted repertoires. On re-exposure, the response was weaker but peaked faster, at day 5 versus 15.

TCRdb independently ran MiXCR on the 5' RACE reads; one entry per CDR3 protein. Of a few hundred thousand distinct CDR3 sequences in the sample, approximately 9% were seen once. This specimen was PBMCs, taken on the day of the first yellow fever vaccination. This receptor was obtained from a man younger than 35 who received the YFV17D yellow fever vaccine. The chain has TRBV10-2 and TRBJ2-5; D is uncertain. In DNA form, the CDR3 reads TGCGCCGTACTCGATGTCGGCCAAGAGACCCAGTACTTC. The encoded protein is CAVLDVGQETQYF.